Listed here are 27 T cell receptor beta chains from one sample, sequenced in a study of graft-versus-host responses after intestinal transplantation. TCRdb keeps only in-frame clones here, not all; method: immunoSEQ multiplex PCR. The sample has some 120,000 clones; around nine tenths are singletons. No antigen has been assigned to these receptors. This specimen was unstimulated CD4+ T cells sorted from spleen or lymph node cells, taken before intestinal transplant. Source of these receptors: a human donor who received an intestinal transplant.

The V call is TRBV11-3, the J call TRBJ2-3, with 9 bases lining up with TRBD1. Trimming took 5 bases from V and 4 from J; bases not matched to a gene: 4. Germline lookup yields CDR1 SGHNT and CDR2 YENEEA. This CDR3 comprises 14 residues. The CDR3 DNA sequence: TGTGCCAGCAGCCCAGGGACAGGGTCAGATACGCAGTATTTT. This codes for CASSPGTGSDTQYF. Complete variable domain (other parts from reference TRBV11-3 and TRBJ2-3): EAGVVQSPRYKIIEKKQPVAFWCNPISGHNTLYWYLQNLGQGPELLIRYENEEAVDDSQLPKDRFSAERLKGVDSTLKIQPAELGDSAVYLCASSPGTGSDTQYFGPGTRLTVL.

The chain carries TRBV18 and TRBJ2-7, with D unclear. V was clipped by 1 base and J by 6 bases, with 13 bases between them. Germline CDR1 reads KGHSH; CDR2 reads LQKENI. CDR3 length: 14 residues. The CDR3 bases are TGTGCCAGCTCACCACTTCCAGGCAGTGGCGAGCAGTACTTC. Protein: CASSPLPGSGEQYF.

This clone was seen more than once but under ten times. The chain links TRBV6-5 to TRBJ1-5; a weak D match, TRBD1 (5 bases). The CDR3 has 13 amino acids. The germline V gene has CDR1 MNHEY and CDR2 SVGAGI. The V end was cut by 6 bases, the J end by 7 bases, with 13 bases between. The DNA for the CDR3 is TGTGCCAGCAGCCCAGCTGGGGCCCAGCCCCAGCATTTT. Protein: CASSPAGAQPQHF.

The rearrangement links TRBV5-4 to TRBJ2-1; 10 bases line up with TRBD2. Germline CDR1 SGHNT, CDR2 YYREEE (reference sequence). V was pared by 4 bases and J by 7 bases, with 8 bases of the junction left unmatched. The length of the CDR3 is 15 residues. CDR3 in amino acids: CASSPDGTSVNEQFF. CDR3 nucleotides: TGTGCCAGCAGCCCGGACGGGACTAGCGTGAATGAGCAGTTCTTC.

The chain couples TRBV6-1 to TRBJ2-1, with D possibly TRBD2 on 6 matching bases. Between the trimmed V and J ends, which lost 4 bases and 2 bases, there was a span of 12 bases. The germline V gene has CDR1 MNHNS and CDR2 SASEGT. CDR3 size: 15 residues. CDR3 DNA sequence: TGTGCCAGCAGTGGGAGGGCAGTCACCTACAATGAGCAGTTCTTC. This translates into CASSGRAVTYNEQFF.

This chain connects TRBV7-9 to TRBJ2-6, with 8 bases fitting TRBD1. This CDR3 region has 18 residues. Germline V CDR1 and CDR2: SEHNR, FQNEAQ (reference sequence). Germline trimming cut 4 bases from V and 4 bases from J; bases unmatched to any gene: 12. The CDR3 region is CASSSSDRGTRGANVLTF. DNA of the CDR3: TGTGCCAGCAGCTCATCCGACAGGGGTACGAGGGGGGCCAACGTCCTGACTTTC.

For this clone: This specimen includes other DNA sequences encoding the same CDR3. The chain combines TRBV6-5 with TRBJ1-1; weak D call: TRBD1 (5 bases). The CDR3 spans 14 residues. V gave up 0 bases and J gave up 1 base, with 6 bases separating them. Per germline, CDR1 MNHEY and CDR2 SVGAGI. CDR3 residues: CASSYSQGNTEAFF. The CDR3 DNA is TGTGCCAGCAGTTACTCTCAGGGGAACACTGAAGCTTTCTTT.

This chain uses TRBV7-9 with TRBJ1-2; perhaps TRBD1 as D (6 bases). The V gene's germline CDR1 is SEHNR and CDR2 FQNEAQ (reference sequence). This CDR3 contains 17 residues. Deletions cut 5 bases from V and 3 bases from J, with 22 bases between. The chain's CDR3 is CASSLGLGGRVDYGYTF. The CDR3 region has the DNA TGTGCCAGCAGCCTGGGTTTGGGGGGGCGCGTGGACTATGGCTACACCTTC.

The chain uses TRBV7-2 and TRBJ2-3, with TRBD1 matching 9 bases. This CDR3 comprises 14 residues. Trimming took 4 bases from V and 1 from J; bases not matched to a gene: 0. CDR1 is SGHTA, CDR2 FQGNSA, per germline. In DNA, the CDR3 is TGTGCCAGCAGCTGGACAGGGGGCACAGATACGCAGTATTTT. This sequence encodes CASSWTGGTDTQYF.

The chain uses TRBV9 and TRBJ2-3; a weak D match, TRBD2 (5 bases). Germline V gene sequence: CDR1 SGDLS, CDR2 YYNGEE. This CDR3 contains 14 residues. V was shortened by 6 bases and J by 1 base, with 12 bases between the two germline ends. The CDR3 DNA reads TGTGCCAGCACCCTAGGGAGCGGCACAGATACGCAGTATTTT. Residues: CASTLGSGTDTQYF.

This clone was counted between two and nine times. V gene TRBV5-6 combines with J gene TRBJ2-1; tentative D call: TRBD1 (5 bases). CDR3 length: 15 amino acids. Trimming stripped 0 bases from V and 5 bases from J, with 12 bases between. Germline assignment: CDR1 SGHDT and CDR2 YYEEEE. The CDR3 sequence is CASSLVAGFDNEQFF. CDR3 nucleotide sequence: TGTGCCAGCAGCTTGGTGGCAGGGTTCGACAATGAGCAGTTCTTC.

This chain joins TRBV5-1 and TRBJ2-1, with 8 bases identical to TRBD2. The junction had 10 bases not matched to a gene; V was cut back by 4 bases and J by 4 bases. The germline V gene encodes CDR1 SGHRS and CDR2 YFSETQ. The CDR3 loop spans 16 amino acids. The CDR3 here is CASSATLAGTYNEQFF. CDR3 in DNA: TGCGCCAGCAGCGCCACCTTAGCGGGGACTTACAATGAGCAGTTCTTC.

The chain uses TRBV7-6 and TRBJ1-1; the match to TRBD1 covers 8 bases. J was trimmed by 6 bases and V by 1 base; bases with no gene match: 7. This CDR3 contains 15 residues. Germline CDR1 SGHVS, CDR2 FNYEAQ. CDR3 sequence: CASSLVAQGVAEAFF. DNA of the CDR3: TGTGCCAGCAGCTTAGTAGCACAGGGGGTTGCTGAAGCTTTCTTT.

V gene TRBV5-1 combines with J gene TRBJ2-5, with 14 bases matching TRBD2. Losses at the gene ends were 4 bases for V and 3 bases for J; bases not matched to a gene: 2. This CDR3 is built from 15 residues. Per germline, CDR1 SGHRS and CDR2 YFSETQ. This CDR3 is CASSRGLAGEETQYF. CDR3 DNA: TGCGCCAGCAGCAGGGGACTAGCGGGGGAAGAGACCCAGTACTTC.

The gene calls are TRBV5-1 and TRBJ1-1; D gene unclear. The CDR3 has 13 residues. Germline V gene sequence: CDR1 SGHRS, CDR2 YFSETQ. V was trimmed by 5 bases and J by 0 bases, leaving 8 bases between them. The CDR3 nucleotides are TGCGCCAGCAGGCCGAGGGTGAACACTGAAGCTTTCTTT. This codes for CASRPRVNTEAFF.

The chain joins TRBV11-2 to TRBJ1-2, with D possibly matching TRBD1 (5 bases). Trimming stripped 0 bases from V and 4 bases from J, with 12 bases between. Germline CDR1 and CDR2: SGHAT and FQNNGV. CDR3 length equals 15 residues. CDR3 nucleotide sequence: TGTGCCAGCAGCTTAGATCGGGGGAGCTTCTATGGCTACACCTTC. Protein product: CASSLDRGSFYGYTF.

The genes are TRBV15 and TRBJ1-2; D not resolved. V lost 0 bases to trimming and J lost 3 bases, with 8 bases between them. In germline, CDR1 is LNHNV, CDR2 YYDKDF (reference sequence). The CDR3 extends over 14 amino acids. The DNA of the CDR3 is TGTGCCACCAGCAGAGATCGGTTCTACTATGGCTACACCTTC. It is translated as CATSRDRFYYGYTF.

The CDR3 DNA is TGCGCCAGCAGCCAAGATCGGTGGACAGCTGAAGCTTTCTTT. Its translation is CASSQDRWTAEAFF. The genes are TRBV4-3 and TRBJ1-1; D may be TRBD1 (6 bases). CDR1 and CDR2 (germline): LGHNA, YSLEER. CDR3 length: 14 amino acids. V lost 0 bases, J lost 6 bases, and 11 bases lay in between.

The chain is built from TRBV6-1 and TRBJ2-2, with 10 nucleotides matching TRBD1. Germline values: CDR1 MNHNS, CDR2 SASEGT. The CDR3 is 15 amino acids. V was clipped by 6 bases and J by 7 bases; unmatched bases: 8. This CDR3 reads CASRPGQGVVGELFF. DNA of the CDR3: TGTGCCAGCAGACCCGGACAGGGGGTGGTCGGGGAGCTGTTTTTT.

The chain carries TRBV9 and TRBJ2-5; a weak D match, TRBD2 (5 bases). The germline V and J ends were trimmed by 0 bases and 4 bases, with 19 bases remaining between them. This CDR3 has 17 residues. Germline CDR1 reads SGDLS; CDR2 reads YYNGEE. DNA of the CDR3: TGTGCCAGCAGCGTAGGCCTCGGGGTGGTGCAAGTAGAGACCCAGTACTTC. Translated, it gives CASSVGLGVVQVETQYF. The full variable domain, with the rest looked up from reference TRBV9 and TRBJ2-5, is DSGVTQTPKHLITATGQRVTLRCSPRSGDLSVYWYQQSLDQGLQFLIQYYNGEERAKGNILERFSAQQFPDLHSELNLSSLELGDSALYFCASSVGLGVVQVETQYFGPGTRLLVL.

The gene calls are TRBV6-4 and TRBJ2-4; 7 nucleotides line up with TRBD1. Germline trimming cut 8 bases from V and 0 bases from J; bases unmatched to any gene: 4. CDR3 size: 14 residues. CDR1 and CDR2 from the germline V gene are MRHNA and SNTAGT. The CDR3 loop is CASGTERAKNIQYF. CDR3 DNA sequence: TGTGCCAGCGGGACAGAACGAGCCAAAAACATTCAGTACTTC.

The rearrangement uses TRBV7-9 and TRBJ2-2; D possibly corresponds to TRBD2 (5 bases). Per germline, CDR1 SEHNR and CDR2 FQNEAQ (reference sequence). The V gene lost 6 bases and the J gene lost 2 bases, with 10 bases spanning the gap. The CDR3 is made up of 14 amino acids. The CDR3 nucleotides are TGTGCCAGCAGGTATAGCGCTAACACCGGGGAGCTGTTTTTT. Translating gives CASRYSANTGELFF.

V and J are TRBV19 and TRBJ1-3; unclear D gene. Germline CDR1 LNHDA, CDR2 SQIVND (reference sequence). This CDR3 spans 14 amino acids. Trimming removed 11 bases from V and 0 bases from J, with 14 bases in between. The CDR3 DNA is TGTGCCGGTGTCAGTGCAGTCTCTGGAAACACCATATATTTT. Amino acids: CAGVSAVSGNTIYF.

The chain has TRBV25-1 and TRBJ2-2; tentatively, D is TRBD1 (6 bases). CDR1 and CDR2 (germline): MGHDK, SYGVNS. The germline V and J ends were trimmed by 4 bases and 0 bases, with 18 bases remaining between them. This CDR3 comprises 18 residues. The chain's CDR3 is CASSARTGLPSNTGELFF. The CDR3 DNA reads as TGTGCCAGCAGTGCGAGAACAGGGTTGCCGTCGAACACCGGGGAGCTGTTTTTT.

This clone has just one count. The rearrangement uses TRBV5-6 and TRBJ1-5, with 7 bases aligning to TRBD1. V dropped 4 bases and J dropped 2; count of bases not matched to a gene: 0. Germline values: CDR1 SGHDT, CDR2 YYEEEE. The length of the CDR3 is 13 residues. CDR3: CASSTGGNQPQHF. The CDR3 DNA sequence: TGTGCCAGCAGCACAGGGGGCAATCAGCCCCAGCATTTT. The whole variable domain, filled in from reference TRBV5-6 and TRBJ1-5, reads DAGVTQSPTHLIKTRGQQVTLRCSPKSGHDTVSWYQQALGQGPQFIFQYYEEEERQRGNFPDRFSGHQFPNYSSELNVNALLLGDSALYLCASSTGGNQPQHFGDGTRLSIL.

The chain has TRBV1 and TRBJ2-1; the table assigns TRBD2, which was not confirmed against the DNA. TRBV1 is deemed a pseudogene. The CDR3 has 15 residues. CDR3 in amino acids: CTSRPTSGEINEQFF. In DNA form, the CDR3 reads TGCACCAGCAGGCCGACTAGCGGGGAGATCAATGAGCAGTTCTTC.

This clone occurred once. The chain combines TRBV7-9 with TRBJ1-2; TRBD1 matches at 10 bases. Germline V CDR1 and CDR2: SEHNR, FQNEAQ (reference sequence). V lost 2 bases, J lost 8 bases, and 11 bases stayed unmatched. The CDR3 loop spans 16 amino acids. The CDR3 nucleotides read TGTGCCAGCAGCTTACACCGGGACAGGGGATATGGGGGCTACACCTTC. It specifies CASSLHRDRGYGGYTF. Drawing the rest from reference TRBV7-9 and TRBJ1-2, the complete variable domain is DTGVSQNPRHKITKRGQNVTFRCDPISEHNRLYWYRQTLGQGPEFLTYFQNEAQLEKSRLLSDRFSAERPKGSFSTLEIQRTEQGDSAMYLCASSLHRDRGYGGYTFGSGTRLTVV.